A single T cell receptor beta chain is shown here with its context. Its antigen is as yet unknown. Produced via immunoSEQ multiplex PCR; TCRdb's table is partial and in-frame only. Of roughly 51,000 clones listed, around three quarters are singletons. The source of the sample is a study of vaccination effects on CD4 cells after COVID-19. It was after roughly ten days of culture that CD4+ T cells were isolated. PCR showed that the person got SARS-CoV-2 infection at some point between March and December 2020. The vaccine given was either BNT162b2 or mRNA-1273, in two doses. The CDR3 has 13 residues. In germline, CDR1 is SNHLY, CDR2 FYNNEI. The V gene lost 1 base and the J gene lost 8 bases, with 11 bases spanning the gap.

The origin of this receptor is a human donor who had a prior SARS-CoV-2 infection. The starting material was CD4+ T cells from PBMCs cultured without peptide, obtained after COVID-19 vaccination. The V gene is TRBV2, the J gene TRBJ1-2; D gene unclear. The CDR3 here is CASSEDAGIGYTF. CDR3 bases: TGTGCCAGCAGTGAAGATGCGGGGATAGGCTACACCTTC.